Reported below is one T cell receptor beta chain. This receptor's antigen is unknown. Base qualities are missing; no much larger clone stands one base away. This sample is drawn from a study of blood T cell repertoires in COVID-19 (dated by TCRdb to 2018 to 2021). In the study overall: Collaborator samples came from the United States, Italy and Spain and covered acute and convalescent phases of COVID-19. Nearly every sample came with metadata listing a de-identified subject ID, COVID-19 status, age in years and sex. HLA class I and class II types, where available, came from metadata supplied by the sample provider rather than from assay-based typing. The repertoires were released in a freely available public database intended as a resource for research on the immune response to SARS-CoV-2. The dataset comprised deeply sampled blood TCRbeta repertoires from subjects exposed to, actively infected with, or recovered from COVID-19. Samples came from the ongoing ImmuneRACE study (first 160 participants) plus 1,254 subjects from 6 global collaborators. The prospective study material was composed of cDNA or gDNA derived from T cells, B-cell-depleted T cells, or PBMCs.

TCRbeta CDR3 regions were amplified from genomic DNA using the immunoSEQ Assay, a bias-controlled multiplex PCR. In the source study's methods: The number of nucleated cells in each sample was estimated by amplification of reference gene primers within the assay. Sequence reads were collapsed and filtered to measure the absolute abundance of every unique TCRbeta CDR3 rearrangement. For each sample, productive Simpson clonality was calculated as the square root of Simpson's diversity index across productive rearrangements. Sourced from immuneACCESS, this table was stored by TCRdb with only in-frame sequences that have V and J called. A share of the clones is absent; for the studies checked, an unresolved V gene accounts for under half, and the remainder has no known explanation. The DNA gave D and trimming, while V, J and clone size come from that table. For this sample there are approximately 120,000 clones; around 83% appear just once. The ten largest make up around 3.2% of the sample.

One collaborating source in Seattle enrolled patients while the patients were actively infected and followed the patients over time throughout the course of disease. The collaborating institutions used their own protocols to collect whole blood in K2EDTA tubes. For TCRbeta analysis, collaborators shipped samples in one of three forms: frozen whole blood, isolated PBMCs, or DNA extracted from either of those sample types. From the cysteine through the phenylalanine, the CDR3 covers 15 amino acids. Kept here is only the CDR3 DNA, which spans 45 bases and is read in frame from base 1. Sequences MNHEY (CDR1) and SVGAGI (CDR2) are obtained from the germline V gene. The V and J ends are trimmed by 5 bases and 8 bases, leaving 18 bases between them. The full study reports these points: Clinical and demographic metadata were provided uncurated, with the amount varying by source and participant.

The receptor comes from a woman older than 75 with COVID-19, enrolled during active disease. This chain is built from TRBV6-5 and TRBJ1-4, with a weak D call of TRBD1 (5 bases match). Sequencing input: peripheral blood. In nucleotides, the sequence is TGTGCCAGCAGTCCCGGACAAACTCTAGGGGAAAAACTGTTTTTT. This encodes CASSPGQTLGEKLFF.